The present TCR beta chain was sequenced within a study of CD8+CD57+ T cells in acquired aplastic anemia. V gave up 4 bases and J gave up 1 base, with 7 bases separating them. The CDR3 is 13 residues long. Per germline, CDR1 SGHTA and CDR2 FQGTGA. Sequencing was done on patients that had shown CD8+CD57+ cell expansion by flow cytometry. Genomic DNA constituted the template upon which TCR beta VDJ and CDR3 profiling was performed. MiXCR, run by TCRdb on the reads, gives a single entry per CDR3 protein. The sample gives about 160,000 distinct CDR3 sequences, 71% of which show up once; more than 35% is in the top ten.

The sequence derives from a human donor with aplastic anemia. Sample: sorted CD4+, CD8+, or CD8+CD57+ T cells (not recorded which) from PBMCs. The gene calls are TRBV7-3 and TRBJ1-1; no clear D gene. In nucleotides, the CDR3 is TGTGCCAGCAGCTATCAAGGGAACACTGAAGCTTTCTTT. It codes for CASSYQGNTEAFF. Full variable domain (missing parts from reference TRBV7-3 and TRBJ1-1): GAGVSQTPSNKVTEKGKYVELRCDPISGHTALYWYRQSLGQGPEFLIYFQGTGAADDSGLPNDRFFAVRPEGSVSTLKIQRTERGDSAVYLCASSYQGNTEAFFGQGTRLTVV.